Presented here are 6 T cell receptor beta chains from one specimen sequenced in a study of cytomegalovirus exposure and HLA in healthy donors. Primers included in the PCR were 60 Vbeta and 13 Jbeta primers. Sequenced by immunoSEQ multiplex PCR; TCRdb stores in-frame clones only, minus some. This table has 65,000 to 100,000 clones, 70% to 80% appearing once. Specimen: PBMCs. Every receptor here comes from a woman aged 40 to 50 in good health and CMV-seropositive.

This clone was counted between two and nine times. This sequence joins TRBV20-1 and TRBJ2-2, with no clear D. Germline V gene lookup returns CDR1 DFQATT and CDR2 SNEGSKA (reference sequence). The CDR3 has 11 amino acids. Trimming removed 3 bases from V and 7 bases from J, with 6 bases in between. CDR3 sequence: CSASRGGELFF. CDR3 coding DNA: TGCAGTGCTAGTCGCGGCGGGGAGCTGTTTTTT.

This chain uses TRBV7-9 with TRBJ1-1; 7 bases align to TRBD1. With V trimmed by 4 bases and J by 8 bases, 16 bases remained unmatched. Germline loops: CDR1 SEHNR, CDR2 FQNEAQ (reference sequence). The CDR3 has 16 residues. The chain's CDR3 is CASSSSRGQDYPEAFF. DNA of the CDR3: TGTGCCAGCAGCTCGTCCCGCGGACAGGACTACCCGGAAGCTTTCTTT. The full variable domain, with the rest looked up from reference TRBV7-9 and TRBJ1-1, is DTGVSQNPRHKITKRGQNVTFRCDPISEHNRLYWYRQTLGQGPEFLTYFQNEAQLEKSRLLSDRFSAERPKGSFSTLEIQRTEQGDSAMYLCASSSSRGQDYPEAFFGQGTRLTVV.

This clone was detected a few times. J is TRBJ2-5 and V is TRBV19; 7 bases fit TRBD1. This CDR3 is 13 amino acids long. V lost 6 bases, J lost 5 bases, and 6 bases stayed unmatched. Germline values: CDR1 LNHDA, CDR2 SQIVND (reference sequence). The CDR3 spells CASSPTGTETQYF. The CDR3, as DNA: TGTGCCAGTAGCCCGACAGGGACGGAGACCCAGTACTTC.

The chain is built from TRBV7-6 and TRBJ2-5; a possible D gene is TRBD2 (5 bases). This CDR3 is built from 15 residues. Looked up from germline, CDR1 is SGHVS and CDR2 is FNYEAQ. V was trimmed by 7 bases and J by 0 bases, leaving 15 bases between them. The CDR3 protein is CASTPGLGYQETQYF. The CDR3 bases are TGTGCCAGCACCCCGGGGTTAGGGTACCAAGAGACCCAGTACTTC.

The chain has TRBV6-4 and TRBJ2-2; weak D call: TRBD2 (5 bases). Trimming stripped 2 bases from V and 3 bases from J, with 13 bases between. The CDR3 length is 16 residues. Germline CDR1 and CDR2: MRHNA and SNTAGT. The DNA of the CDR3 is TGTGCCAGCAGTGACGAGAGGGTATGGGACACCGGGGAGCTGTTTTTT. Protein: CASSDERVWDTGELFF.

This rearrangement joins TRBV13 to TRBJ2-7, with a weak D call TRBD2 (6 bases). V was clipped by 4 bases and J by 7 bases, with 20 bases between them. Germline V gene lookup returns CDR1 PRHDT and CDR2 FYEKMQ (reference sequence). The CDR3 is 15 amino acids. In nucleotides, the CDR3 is TGTGCCAGCAGCTCGCCCGGGACCGCGGAGGGTGAGCAGTACTTC. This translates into CASSSPGTAEGEQYF.